Listed below are T cell receptor beta chains from one sample, sequenced in a study of beta chain features in type 1 diabetes. This table comes from immunoSEQ multiplex PCR, and its TCRdb copy is limited to in-frame clones, with some not included. Of some 190,000 clones in the sample, 7% to 9% were seen once. The specimen was central memory CD4+ T cells from blood. The receptors were gathered from a man younger than 30 with type 1 diabetes. Each CDR3 is given with its conserved first and last residue. Fields, in order: D gene, V gene, J gene, CDR3 protein. The D gene is left open where the match is weak.

>TRBD2|TRBV30|TRBJ2-1
CAWSGGGGTSVYNEQFF
>.|TRBV27|TRBJ2-2
CASSFDGGTGELFF
>TRBD1|TRBV18|TRBJ1-1
CASSGRQGVNTEAFF
>.|TRBV19|TRBJ2-6
CASSRAPANVLTF
>.|TRBV30|TRBJ2-3
CAWTSGTTDTQYF
>TRBD2|TRBV4-2|TRBJ2-1
CASSLTGTSGGYSSYNEQFF
>.|TRBV5-6|TRBJ1-1
CASSSGQTEAFF
>.|TRBV6-6|TRBJ2-1
CASSYTGRSRGNEQFF
>TRBD1|TRBV7-9|TRBJ1-1
CASSSWTGNTEAFF
>TRBD2|TRBV30|TRBJ2-7
CAWSVKASGRREQYF
>.|TRBV30|TRBJ1-5
CAWDPGQNQPQHF
>TRBD2|TRBV7-9|TRBJ2-1
CASSLDHSGSTSYNEQFF
>TRBD1|TRBV7-8|TRBJ1-1
CASSFRDRNLNTEAFF
>.|TRBV7-8|TRBJ1-2
CASSLVDSRPNYGYTF
>TRBD1|TRBV28|TRBJ1-2
CASSMWTGIGYGYTF
>.|TRBV7-9|TRBJ1-2
CASSLTQNYGYTF
>TRBD1|TRBV29-1|TRBJ2-7
CSVQQGGTDEQYF
>TRBD1|TRBV27|TRBJ2-1
CASSLSGGQVLNEQFF
>.|TRBV4-1|TRBJ2-7
CASSQAGDRIYEQYF
>TRBD1|TRBV28|TRBJ2-5
CASRAGTAQETQYF
>.|TRBV18|TRBJ1-1
CASSQTQTAVNTEAFF
>.|TRBV6-5|TRBJ1-2
CASKDSNYGYTF
>.|TRBV14|TRBJ2-5
CASSQGTPGVETQYF
>.|TRBV10-3|TRBJ1-2
CAISEPTRGLNGYTF
>TRBD1|TRBV7-9|TRBJ1-2
CASSLRQGVGGYTF
>TRBD1|TRBV4-2|TRBJ1-5
CASSQGNQGVSNQPQHF
>.|TRBV11-2|TRBJ1-1
CASSLPGNTEAFF
>TRBD1|TRBV7-6|TRBJ2-1
CASSLASTGRYINEQFF
>TRBD1|TRBV5-4|TRBJ2-2
CASSSKPGQELNTGELFF